Presented here are 3 T cell receptor beta chains from one specimen sequenced in a study of human T cells and chemical hapten exposure (dated by TCRdb to the early 2020s). The protocol used for the library was RACE. The reads were generated on a NextSeq 500. TCRdb itself trimmed the public reads at Q25 with fastp, ran MiXCR and retained productive beta chains. Each CDR3 protein appears once, grouped with its most common genes and DNA. The table for this sample lists roughly 360,000 distinct CDR3 sequences; around 4.8% of them were counted only once. The top ten hold approximately 2.1% of the sample. What the time point label conveys for this sample: patch test 1, 2 weeks after DPC sensitization. Explained via the paper, the treatment or condition label denotes: therapeutic diphenylcyclopropenone sensitization with weekly scalp DPC. The sequencing used whole blood, collected in connection with sensitization to the hapten diphenylcyclopropenone (DPC). The origin of the receptors is a woman between 50 and 59 years old with alopecia areata. Some clones in this sample may be carry-over from other donors' samples.

This chain connects TRBV6-1 to TRBJ1-5; perhaps TRBD1 as D (5 bases). V gave up 6 bases and J gave up 2 bases, with 23 bases separating them. Germline assignment: CDR1 MNHNS and CDR2 SASEGT. The length of the CDR3 is 18 residues. CDR3 nucleotide sequence: TGTGCCAGCAGGAGCCGGGACGGAGGCCGTGGGGGCAATCAGCCCCAGCATTTT. Its translation: CASRSRDGGRGGNQPQHF.

This clonotype occurred a few times. V usage is TRBV6-1 and J usage is TRBJ2-7, with D perhaps matching TRBD1 (5 bases). Trimming took 3 bases from V and 3 from J, leaving 9 bases between them. Per germline, CDR1 MNHNS and CDR2 SASEGT. The CDR3 runs 13 residues. CDR3 residues: CASSDSRVYEQYF. For the CDR3, the DNA is TGTGCCAGCAGTGACTCCAGGGTCTACGAGCAGTACTTC.

This clonotype was seen ten or more times. The V and J genes are TRBV15 and TRBJ2-5; 11 positions agree with TRBD2. Per germline, CDR1 LNHNV and CDR2 YYDKDF (reference sequence). The CDR3 covers 16 residues. Unmatched junction bases numbered 5, after V lost 0 bases and J lost 5 bases. The CDR3 spells CATSRDIAGGPETQYF. CDR3 coding DNA: TGTGCCACCAGCAGAGATATAGCGGGAGGGCCTGAGACCCAGTACTTC.